What follows are 24 T cell receptor beta chains derived from one specimen sequenced in a study of T cell changes during pregnancy in multiple sclerosis. Data came from immunoSEQ multiplex PCR; TCRdb stores just in-frame clones and leaves some out. This table holds 33,000 or so clones, roughly 90% found once. The source material was peripheral blood, sampled in the third trimester of pregnancy. Receptors were obtained from a female donor in good health, enrolled as a control in a pregnancy study.

The rearrangement links TRBV5-4 to TRBJ1-1; D not resolved. Trimming cost V 4 bases and J 4 bases, with 14 bases left between them. The CDR3 has 14 residues. Germline values: CDR1 SGHNT, CDR2 YYREEE (reference sequence). The chain's CDR3 is CASSAIESGTEAFF. Written as DNA, the CDR3 is TGTGCCAGCAGCGCCATTGAGTCGGGCACTGAAGCTTTCTTT.

The table lists this clone with a count of one. The chain recombines TRBV4-2 with TRBJ2-7; D is possibly TRBD1 (6 bases). Trimming took off 4 bases at V and 5 bases at J, with 15 bases between the two ends. This CDR3 has 14 residues. CDR1 LGHNA and CDR2 YNFKEQ come from the germline V gene. The CDR3 bases are TGTGCCAGCAGCCGCTCTGGACAGCTTAACGAGCAGTACTTC. It yields the protein CASSRSGQLNEQYF.

This clone has just a few counts. The chain has TRBV6-6 and TRBJ1-5; possible D gene TRBD1, 5 bases. The V end was cut by 5 bases, the J end by 2 bases, with 10 bases between. CDR1 is MNHNY, CDR2 SVGAGI, per germline (reference sequence). CDR3 length: 14 amino acids. The CDR3 protein is CASSLREGNQPQHF. CDR3 DNA sequence: TGTGCCAGCAGTCTCAGGGAGGGCAATCAGCCCCAGCATTTT.

This chain connects TRBV29-1 to TRBJ1-1, with D unclear. Germline CDR1 is SQVTM and CDR2 is ANQGSEA. V lost 2 bases and J lost 1, with 8 bases in between. The CDR3 is made up of 13 amino acids. This chain's CDR3 is CSVERVGNTEAFF. CDR3 nucleotide sequence: TGCAGCGTTGAACGGGTTGGGAACACTGAAGCTTTCTTT.

The chain couples TRBV7-3 to TRBJ2-5, with 12 bases fitting TRBD2. Germline CDR1 reads SGHTA; CDR2 reads FQGTGA. The CDR3 contains 15 residues. Germline trimming cut 5 bases from V and 5 bases from J; bases unmatched to any gene: 6. CDR3 loop: CASSTTSGGGETQYF. CDR3 sequence (DNA): TGTGCCAGCAGCACGACTAGCGGGGGCGGCGAGACCCAGTACTTC.

V is TRBV2 and J is TRBJ2-7; TRBD2 is a possible D gene (5 bases). Germline CDR1 and CDR2: SNHLY and FYNNEI. Deletions cut 10 bases from V and 4 bases from J, with 14 bases between. This CDR3 has 12 amino acids. CDR3 residues: CATRNRGYEQYF. Here the CDR3 DNA reads TGTGCCACCAGAAACCGCGGGTACGAGCAGTACTTC.

The rearrangement links TRBV6-1 to TRBJ2-2; 7 bases agree with TRBD1. V lost 2 bases to trimming and J lost 2 bases; unmatched junction nucleotides: 5. The germline V gene encodes CDR1 MNHNS and CDR2 SASEGT. The CDR3 is 16 amino acids. Here the CDR3 DNA reads TGTGCCAGCAGTGAAAAGGGGACAGCAAACACCGGGGAGCTGTTTTTT. Translation gives CASSEKGTANTGELFF.

This CDR3 is CASSYSSFAFYEQYF. In DNA, the CDR3 is TGTGCCAGCAGTTACTCGAGTTTCGCCTTCTACGAGCAGTACTTC. This chain links TRBV6-5 with TRBJ2-7; D is unclear. V dropped 0 bases and J dropped 3 bases, with 12 bases sitting between them. The CDR3 spans 15 residues. Germline-derived CDR1 and CDR2 are MNHEY and SVGAGI.

The chain couples TRBV5-4 to TRBJ1-3; the D gene is possibly TRBD1 (5 bases). Germline V gene sequence: CDR1 SGHNT, CDR2 YYREEE (reference sequence). The CDR3 contains 16 residues. The V gene lost 4 bases and the J gene lost 8 bases, with 22 bases spanning the gap. This CDR3 reads CASSREGLSLVDTIYF. CDR3 DNA: TGTGCCAGCAGCCGAGAGGGACTCTCATTGGTCGACACCATATATTTT.

The V call is TRBV10-3, the J call TRBJ2-5; D call uncertain. The V gene's germline CDR1 is ENHRY and CDR2 SYGVKD. V was trimmed by 2 bases and J by 3 bases, leaving 4 bases between them. CDR3 size: 12 residues. CDR3 bases: TGTGCCATCAGTGAGCCAAAAGAGACCCAGTACTTC. It is translated as CAISEPKETQYF.

CDR3 in DNA: TGTGCCAGCAGCCCCCGGGACAGTAACTATGGCTACACCTTC. Its translation: CASSPRDSNYGYTF. This chain joins TRBV7-2 and TRBJ1-2, with 7 bases matching TRBD1. CDR3 size: 14 residues. Trimming removed 5 bases from V and 1 base from J; junction bases left unmatched: 4. Looked up from germline, CDR1 is SGHTA and CDR2 is FQGNSA.

V is TRBV27 and J is TRBJ2-5, with 8 bases identical to TRBD2. J gave up 4 bases and V 3 bases, and 4 bases lay outside the gene matches. The CDR3 has 14 amino acids. Looked up from germline, CDR1 is MNHEY and CDR2 is SMNVEV (reference sequence). The CDR3 reads CASSFRGGGETQYF. CDR3 DNA: TGTGCCAGCAGTTTCCGGGGGGGCGGAGAGACCCAGTACTTC.

The chain uses TRBV5-5 and TRBJ2-7, with a weak D call TRBD1 (6 bases). The CDR3 extends over 16 amino acids. Looked up from germline, CDR1 is SGHKS and CDR2 is YYEKEE (reference sequence). V shed 0 bases and J shed 2 bases, with 15 bases lying between them. The CDR3 sequence: CASSLGGQLPTYEQYF. The CDR3 region has the DNA TGTGCCAGCAGCTTGGGTGGACAGCTACCTACCTACGAGCAGTACTTC.

The chain employs TRBV7-8 and TRBJ2-2, with 8 bases aligning to TRBD2. The trim removed 2 bases at V and 4 bases at J, leaving 18 bases unmatched. The germline gives CDR1 SGHVS, CDR2 FQNEAQ. The CDR3 is 20 amino acids. In nucleotides, the CDR3 is TGTGCCAGCAGCTTAAGCAGAGGGTCGGCGAGCGGGGGACTCACCGGGGAGCTGTTTTTT. As protein: CASSLSRGSASGGLTGELFF.

The CDR3 bases are TGTGCCAGCAGCCTACGACAGACTCAAGAGACCCAGTACTTC. This translates into CASSLRQTQETQYF. The genes are TRBV7-9 and TRBJ2-5, with a weak D call TRBD1 (5 bases). The CDR3 spans 14 residues. Deletions cut 5 bases from V and 2 bases from J, with 12 bases between. Germline loops: CDR1 SEHNR, CDR2 FQNEAQ (reference sequence).

The J gene is TRBJ1-2, the V gene TRBV20-1; D unclear. Germline values: CDR1 DFQATT, CDR2 SNEGSKA (reference sequence). V was clipped by 5 bases and J by 3 bases, with 7 bases between them. This CDR3 spans 11 amino acids. The CDR3 DNA is TGCAGTGCTGGACTAGACTATGGCTACACCTTC. Its translation is CSAGLDYGYTF.

The rearrangement uses TRBV2 and TRBJ2-5; TRBD1 might be the D (6 bases). With 3 bases removed from V and 3 bases from J, the gap between germline ends came to 17 bases. CDR3 size: 16 residues. Per germline, CDR1 SNHLY and CDR2 FYNNEI. The CDR3: CASSDVSWRTEETQYF. The CDR3 DNA sequence: TGTGCCAGCAGTGACGTTTCATGGAGGACAGAAGAGACCCAGTACTTC.

The gene calls are TRBV4-1 and TRBJ2-1, with D possibly TRBD2 on 5 matching bases. Germline values: CDR1 MGHRA, CDR2 YSYEKL. V lost 0 bases and J 7 bases, leaving 13 bases between the germline ends. The CDR3 totals 15 residues. The CDR3 loop reads CASSQERAGLNEQFF. CDR3 DNA: TGCGCCAGCAGCCAAGAGCGGGCAGGATTGAATGAGCAGTTCTTC.

The chain recombines TRBV6-1 with TRBJ2-7; TRBD1 might be the D (6 bases). The length of the CDR3 is 12 residues. Trimming cost V 10 bases and J 2 bases, with 12 bases left between them. Looked up from germline, CDR1 is MNHNS and CDR2 is SASEGT. The DNA for the CDR3 is TGTGCCACCAGACAGGACCCCTACGAGCAGTACTTC. This sequence encodes CATRQDPYEQYF.

This chain joins TRBV5-6 and TRBJ2-7; perhaps TRBD2 as D (6 bases). Germline CDR1 SGHDT, CDR2 YYEEEE. The CDR3 loop spans 15 amino acids. V was cut by 4 bases and J by 1 base, with 15 bases left in between. The CDR3 coding sequence is TGTGCCAGCAGCGCCGGGGCAGGGAGGTCCTACGAGCAGTACTTC. As protein: CASSAGAGRSYEQYF. Combining the CDR3 with reference TRBV5-6 and TRBJ2-7 gives the whole variable domain DAGVTQSPTHLIKTRGQQVTLRCSPKSGHDTVSWYQQALGQGPQFIFQYYEEEERQRGNFPDRFSGHQFPNYSSELNVNALLLGDSALYLCASSAGAGRSYEQYFGPGTRLTVT.

This clone appeared a single time. The chain employs TRBV6-1 and TRBJ1-5; D gene unclear. Between the trimmed V and J ends, which lost 5 bases and 0 bases, there was a span of 5 bases. This CDR3 has 13 residues. The germline V gene encodes CDR1 MNHNS and CDR2 SASEGT. In DNA, the CDR3 is TGTGCCAGCAGTCCTCCTAGCAATCAGCCCCAGCATTTT. Amino acids: CASSPPSNQPQHF.

The chain combines TRBV2 with TRBJ2-3, with 11 bases lining up with TRBD1. CDR1 is SNHLY and CDR2 is FYNNEI in the germline V gene. The CDR3 consists of 15 residues. The ends lost 9 bases at V and 4 bases at J; junction bases unmatched: 9. The CDR3, as DNA: TGTGCCAGTAAAACCGGGACAGGGGGTGCAGATACGCAGTATTTT. This encodes CASKTGTGGADTQYF.

The chain links TRBV4-2 to TRBJ2-7; 7 nucleotides match TRBD1. The germline CDR1 and CDR2 sequences are LGHNA and YNFKEQ. The CDR3 sequence is 17 residues long. Trimming took 2 bases from V and 2 from J; bases not matched to a gene: 12. The CDR3 DNA sequence: TGTGCCAGCAGCCAAAGGATTACAGGGGTAGAGACCTACGAGCAGTACTTC. It translates to CASSQRITGVETYEQYF.

The chain employs TRBV7-8 and TRBJ1-4; D ambiguous. Germline loops: CDR1 SGHVS, CDR2 FQNEAQ. The V end lost 0 bases, the J end lost 8 bases, and 13 bases lay between the germline ends. The CDR3 is made up of 15 amino acids. CDR3 coding DNA: TGTGCCAGCAGCTTAGCGCGCGGGTCCGGGGAAAAACTGTTTTTT. Protein product: CASSLARGSGEKLFF.